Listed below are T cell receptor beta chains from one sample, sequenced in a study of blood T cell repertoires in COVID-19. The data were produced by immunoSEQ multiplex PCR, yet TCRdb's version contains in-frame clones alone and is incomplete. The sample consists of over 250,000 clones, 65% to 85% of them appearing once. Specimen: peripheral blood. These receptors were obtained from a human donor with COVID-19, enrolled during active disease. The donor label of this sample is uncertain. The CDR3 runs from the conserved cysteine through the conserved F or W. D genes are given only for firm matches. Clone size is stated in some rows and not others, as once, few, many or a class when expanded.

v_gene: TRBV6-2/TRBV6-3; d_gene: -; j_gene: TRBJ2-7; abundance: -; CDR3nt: TGTGCCAGCAGTTACTCAGAGGGAGGAGGGCAGTACTTC; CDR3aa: CASSYSEGGGQYF
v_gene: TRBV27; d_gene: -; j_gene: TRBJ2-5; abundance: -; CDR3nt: TGTGCCAGCAGTTGGGGCGGCGTACAAGAGACCCAGTACTTC; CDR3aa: CASSWGGVQETQYF
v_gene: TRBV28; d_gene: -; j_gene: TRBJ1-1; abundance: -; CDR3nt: TGTGCCAGCAGCCCGGGGAGGGGGGTAAGGGCTGAAGCTTTCTTT; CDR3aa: CASSPGRGVRAEAFF
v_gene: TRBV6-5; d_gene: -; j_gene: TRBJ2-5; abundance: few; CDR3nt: TGTGCCAGCAGTAACCTAGTGAGGAGTGAAGAGACCCAGTACTTC; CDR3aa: CASSNLVRSEETQYF
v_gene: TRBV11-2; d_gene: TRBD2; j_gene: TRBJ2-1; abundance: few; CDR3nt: TGTGCCAGCAGCCTTGGACTAGCGGGTTACAATGAGCAGTTCTTC; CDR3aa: CASSLGLAGYNEQFF
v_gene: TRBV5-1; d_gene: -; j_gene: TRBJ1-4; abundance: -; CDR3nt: TGCGCCAGCAGCTTGGAGCCAGGGCGTGACAATGAAAAACTGTTTTTT; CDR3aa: CASSLEPGRDNEKLFF
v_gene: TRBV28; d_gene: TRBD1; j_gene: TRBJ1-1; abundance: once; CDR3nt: TGTGCCAGCAGGGTCGGAAACAGGGGAGCTTTCTTT; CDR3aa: CASRVGNRGAFF
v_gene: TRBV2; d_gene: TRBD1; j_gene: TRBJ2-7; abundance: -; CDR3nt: TGTGCCAGCGGGGGGACAGGGTTCGTAGAGCAGTACTTC; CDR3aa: CASGGTGFVEQYF
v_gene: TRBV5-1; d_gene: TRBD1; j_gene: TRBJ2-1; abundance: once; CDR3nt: TGCGCCAGCAGCCGGGGACAGGGCACCTACAATGAGCAGTTCTTC; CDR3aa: CASSRGQGTYNEQFF
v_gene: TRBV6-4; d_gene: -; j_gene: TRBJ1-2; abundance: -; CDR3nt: TGTGCCAGCAGCCCGAGGGAAAACTATGGCTACACCTTC; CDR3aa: CASSPRENYGYTF
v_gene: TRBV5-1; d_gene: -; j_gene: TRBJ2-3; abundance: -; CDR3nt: TGCGCCAGCAGCTTACAGGGACGGATTAGCACAGATACGCAGTATTTT; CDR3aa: CASSLQGRISTDTQYF
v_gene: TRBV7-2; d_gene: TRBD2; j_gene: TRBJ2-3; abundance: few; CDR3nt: TGTGCCAGCAGCTTTAACGGGAGGGCAACAGATACGCAGTATTTT; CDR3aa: CASSFNGRATDTQYF
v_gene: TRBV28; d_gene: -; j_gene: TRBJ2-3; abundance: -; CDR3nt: TGTGCCAGCAGCCCAAGGTGGCGGGGTAGCACAGATACGCAGTATTTT; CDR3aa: CASSPRWRGSTDTQYF
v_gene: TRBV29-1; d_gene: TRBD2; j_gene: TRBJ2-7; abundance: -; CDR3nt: TGCAGCGTGGCCCCTAGACTAGCGGGAGGCCCATCTCTCTACGAGCAGTACTTC; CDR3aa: CSVAPRLAGGPSLYEQYF